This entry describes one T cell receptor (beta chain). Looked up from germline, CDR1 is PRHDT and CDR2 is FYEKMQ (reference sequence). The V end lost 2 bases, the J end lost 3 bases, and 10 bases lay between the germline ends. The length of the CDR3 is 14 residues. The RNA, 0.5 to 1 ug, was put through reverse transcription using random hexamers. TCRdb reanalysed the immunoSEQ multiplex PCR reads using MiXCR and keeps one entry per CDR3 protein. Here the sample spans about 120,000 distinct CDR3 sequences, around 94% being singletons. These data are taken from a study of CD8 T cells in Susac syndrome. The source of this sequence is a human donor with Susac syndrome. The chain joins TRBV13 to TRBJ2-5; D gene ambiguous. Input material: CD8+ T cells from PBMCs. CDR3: CASSLYAEKETQYF. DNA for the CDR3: TGTGCCAGCAGCTTATACGCGGAAAAAGAGACCCAGTACTTC.